The source of this T cell receptor (beta chain) is a study of a mutant IDH1 vaccine in newly diagnosed glioma. On the study more broadly: Vaccines began 4-6 weeks after radiotherapy alone, or with temozolomide cycles. Patients got radiotherapy, temozolomide, or both beforehand, and most got both.

With V trimmed by 5 bases and J by 3 bases, 3 bases remained unmatched. The CDR3 spans 14 residues. Germline V gene sequence: CDR1 MDHEN, CDR2 SYDVKM. TCRdb keeps only in-frame clones here, not all; method: immunoSEQ multiplex PCR. The sample records approximately 66,000 clones, around 84% being singletons. Details on this clone: As yet, its antigen is unknown.

Time point described: week 35, safety follow-up. Each dose of the vaccine consisted of 300 ug of mutant IDH1 20-mer peptide, with topical imiquimod. The donors' diagnosis was new WHO grade 3 or 4 astrocytoma that was IDH1-mutant and ATRX-lost. Sample: PBMCs, taken from a glioma patient whose treatment included an IDH1 peptide vaccine. The chain employs TRBV28 and TRBJ2-1; TRBD2 matches 8 bases. The source of this sequence is a man aged 25-45 years with glioma. CDR3 DNA: TGTGCCAGCAGTACCGGGACTAGCTACAATGAGCAGTTCTTC. It translates to CASSTGTSYNEQFF.